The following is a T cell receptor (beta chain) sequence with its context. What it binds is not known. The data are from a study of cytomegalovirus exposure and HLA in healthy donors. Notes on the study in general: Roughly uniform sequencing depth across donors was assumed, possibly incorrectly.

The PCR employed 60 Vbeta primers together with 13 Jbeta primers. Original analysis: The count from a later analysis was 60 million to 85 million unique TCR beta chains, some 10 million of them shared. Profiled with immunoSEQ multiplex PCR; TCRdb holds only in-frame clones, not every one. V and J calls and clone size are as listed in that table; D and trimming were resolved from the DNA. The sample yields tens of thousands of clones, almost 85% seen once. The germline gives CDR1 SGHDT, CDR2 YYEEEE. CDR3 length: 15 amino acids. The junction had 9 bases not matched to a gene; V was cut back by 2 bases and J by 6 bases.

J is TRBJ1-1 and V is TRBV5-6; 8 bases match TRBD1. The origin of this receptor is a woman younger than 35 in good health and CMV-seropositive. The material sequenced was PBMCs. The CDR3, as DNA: TGTGCCAGCAGCTTTAGACAGGGGAGGCTTTCTGAAGCTTTCTTT. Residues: CASSFRQGRLSEAFF.